This is a list of T cell receptor beta chains from one sample in a study of shared clonotypes between healthy human individuals. The method was immunoSEQ multiplex PCR; TCRdb's version includes in-frame clones alone and lacks a portion of them. The sample lists about 1.5 million clones, more than 95% occurring once. Sequencing input: naive CD4+ T cells sorted from blood. Every receptor here comes from a man in his thirties or forties in good health. Both conserved end residues are part of each CDR3. A D gene is named only where the DNA matches it firmly. A clone size is listed for some rows: how often the clone was seen (once, few, many), or a class if it is expanded.

d_gene,j_gene,len,v_gene,abundance,CDR3nt,CDR3aa
.,TRBJ2-7,15,TRBV28,.,TGTGCCAGCAGTTCTTACGACAGGTTCTCCTACGAGCAGTACTTC,CASSSYDRFSYEQYF
.,TRBJ1-1,17,TRBV25-1,.,TGTGCCAGCAGTGAAACAGTGGCGATGGGGGGGGCCACTGAAGCTTTCTTT,CASSETVAMGGATEAFF
.,TRBJ2-7,12,TRBV7-3,.,TGTGCCAGCAGCTCTTATGGGGGCGAGCAGTACTTC,CASSSYGGEQYF
TRBD2,TRBJ2-1,17,TRBV7-9,.,TGTGCCAGCAGCTTAGCTGGAACTAGCGGGATTTACAATGAGCAGTTCTTC,CASSLAGTSGIYNEQFF
TRBD1,TRBJ1-1,18,TRBV7-9,.,TGTGCCAGCAGCACCACTCCGGGACAGGTCTCACCCCTCACTGAAGCTTTCTTT,CASSTTPGQVSPLTEAFF
.,TRBJ2-2,15,TRBV5-1,once,TGCGCCAGCAGCTTGGGATCCGTGGGCACCGGGGAGCTGTTTTTT,CASSLGSVGTGELFF
TRBD2,TRBJ2-1,16,TRBV5-4,.,TGTGCCAGCAGCCCCGGGACTAGCTCTTTGAGGTATGAGCAGTTCTTC,CASSPGTSSLRYEQFF
TRBD2,TRBJ2-1,18,TRBV4-2,.,TGTGCCAGCAGCCAAAAGACCGCCGGGACTAGAGGCTACAATGAGCAGTTCTTC,CASSQKTAGTRGYNEQFF
TRBD2,TRBJ2-7,14,TRBV6-5,.,TGTGCCAGCAGTCCAGCGGGAGGCCCCAACGAGCAGTACTTC,CASSPAGGPNEQYF
.,TRBJ2-3,12,TRBV15,.,TGTGCCACCCGAGTTCGGACAGATACGCAGTATTTT,CATRVRTDTQYF
.,TRBJ2-5,12,TRBV28,.,TGTGCCAGCAGTTTAATCGTCGGGACCCAGTACTTC,CASSLIVGTQYF
.,TRBJ2-7,13,TRBV6-1,.,TGTGCCAGCAGCACCGACAGCACCTACGAGCAGTACTTC,CASSTDSTYEQYF
.,TRBJ1-5,15,TRBV5-1,few,TGCGCCAGCAGCTTGAACGCGAATAGCAATCAGCCCCAGCATTTT,CASSLNANSNQPQHF